Detailed here is one T cell receptor beta chain. No cognate antigen has been identified for it. One base away there is no much larger clone; base qualities are not given. The sample is drawn from a study of cytomegalovirus exposure and HLA in healthy donors (dated by TCRdb to 2015 to 2018). The study in broad terms: In an earlier analysis of fewer than 750 of the donors, approximately 260 Gb of sequence data and just under 120 million unique TCR beta sequences from 150 million to 200 million T cells were reported. Roughly 300 gigabases of sequencing data and some 85 million unique TCR sequences were included in an early release covering several hundred HLA-typed donors. Among the roughly 410 genotyped donors, around 81% belonged to the genetic ancestry cluster associated with self-reported Caucasian donors. The study aimed to test whether cataloging public T cell receptors could reveal signatures of past pathogen exposure. The T cell repertoires of 666 subjects were profiled by immunosequencing and related to cytomegalovirus serostatus. Along with the approximately 650-subject first cohort, a separate validation cohort of over a hundred different subjects was used. To predict cytomegalovirus infection status, the study brought together high-throughput TCR immunosequencing, statistical association of individual TCRs with disease status, and machine learning. To study patterns of TCR occurrence, a later analysis re-analyzed previously published TCR beta repertoires from 550 to 800 donors and added high-resolution HLA genotyping. Rather than drawing on any new phenotypic data, the later analysis identified candidate immune exposures from TCR beta sequences and the way those sequences occurred across donors. In an earlier analysis of several hundred of the donors, high-throughput TCR beta sequencing was used to judge whether each TCR beta V gene segment behaved as functional or pseudogenic. Donor age, sex, ethnicity and CMV serostatus were collected together with the repertoire data. A later genetic analysis used genome-wide SNP genotypes for about 55% of the 666 donors, treating that subset as a discovery cohort. Every repertoire in the discovery cohort had been generated on one and the same sequencing platform. HLA typing included class I and class II loci at four-digit resolution. Typing coverage varied by locus: roughly 629-640 donors for A, B, C, DRB1 and DQB1; under 550 for DQA1; more than 600 for DPA1; approximately 490 for DPB1. Roughly 5 DR-DQ haplotypes were handled as single units for association and clustering, since linkage in the cohort was strong. On average, approximately 250,000 unique TCR beta nucleotide sequences were sequenced per donor among about 400 genotyped donors of the cohort, with roughly 18% of those sequences being non-productive.

The study at large found these results: Because counts were too low, some 17 rarely observed V segments, including chromosome 9 orphons, were left out of the earlier analysis of roughly 600 of the donors. While some public TCRs were present in many individuals, most TCR sequences turned up only very rarely across donors. When HLA alleles, especially DR and DQ, strongly co-occurred, TCR associations were difficult to assign to individual alleles. In an earlier analysis of 587 of the donors, most TCR beta V segments appeared in productive rearrangements about 90% or about 30% of the time, broadly matching IMGT annotations. Because some donors lacked HLA typing at each locus, the association tests relied only on the typed subset. The authors suggested that the approach could potentially be generalized to other disease states and immunological phenotypes. A later genetic analysis reported fewer N-insertions in productive TCRs among donors in an Asian-associated ancestry cluster than the approximately 700-donor mean. A total of about 150 TCR beta chains were listed by the study as associated with cytomegalovirus. In vitro tests confirmed that a few of the cytomegalovirus-associated TCR beta chains recognize cytomegalovirus antigens. A further reported finding was that TCR beta sequences accurately predicted the HLA-A and HLA-B alleles for most subjects in the first cohort. The sequencing pipeline was judged likely to have produced a cluster of highly shared sequence variants as a technical artifact. Specific HLA alleles were associated with 15,000 to 20,000 TCR beta sequences at a false discovery rate of 0.05 in a later analysis. The classifier was reported to diagnose cytomegalovirus status with high specificity and sensitivity in both the original cohort and the validation cohort. A later analysis reported that several top co-occurrence clusters appeared linked to parvovirus B19, influenza, CMV and Epstein-Barr virus. Correlated functional status among segregating V segments might reflect linkage disequilibrium, but an unknown experimental factor could not be ruled out. A later analysis found that most CMV-associated TCR beta chains appeared HLA-restricted, with HLA associations seemingly driven largely by CMV exposure. This cohort had only TCR beta chains sequenced, and the lack of alpha or paired-chain data limited which features could be detected. In a later analysis, HLA-associated TCR beta chains were found to be more clonally expanded and to have lower generation probabilities than equally common non-associated chains. A later analysis found that TCR association rates varied across HLA loci, with DRB1 alleles showing the most associated TCRs and HLA-C alleles the fewest. A later genetic analysis associated a missense DCLRE1C variant with V-gene and J-gene trimming of TCR beta chains, and an independent cohort replicated the association. Presence/absence analyses assumed roughly uniform sequencing depth across donors, an assumption that may not hold. The only immune exposure information available for the cohort was CMV serostatus.

In total, more than 500 healthy bone marrow donors made up the cohort. At the time of sampling, all cohort members were nominally healthy, though unrecorded immune exposures were likely present. The donor tested CMV seropositive and was one of the 289 seropositive cohort members. A peripheral blood sample was provided by each donor, and peripheral blood mononuclear cells were used for TCR beta sequencing. Genomic DNA was extracted from the blood cell samples with the Qiagen DNeasy Blood Extraction Kit. The library relied on the immunoSEQ multiplex PCR assay. A mixture of 60 forward primers for TCR Vbeta segments and 13 reverse primers for TCR Jbeta segments was used in the multiplex PCR. Amplification of the CDR3 region of rearranged TCR beta genes was performed with a multiplex PCR assay on genomic DNA. The Illumina HiSeq System was used to sequence the amplified TCR beta libraries as 87-base-pair reads. The paper's processing steps were these. Across the 500 to 750 repertoires, a later analysis counted roughly 77 million unique TCR beta chains, approximately 10 million of which were shared by at least two donors. To remove PCR and sequencing errors, raw reads were error-corrected and collapsed into unique sequences using a nearest-neighbor algorithm that merged closely related sequences. CDR3 sequences were aligned to IMGT reference sequences to assign V, D and J gene segments. For a sequence to be retained, at least a six-nucleotide match to both a V gene segment and a J gene segment was required. Rearrangements were classified as productive when the CDR3 lacked stop codons and remained in frame with V and J, and all other rearrangements were classified as non-productive. CDR3 was defined by IMGT convention, running from the second conserved V-encoded cysteine to the conserved J-encoded phenylalanine. The earlier analysis of about 590 of the donors excluded sequences that lacked an unambiguous match to a single V gene segment. In an earlier analysis of approximately 560 of the donors, a V segment was called functional when productive rearrangements were above 56.7%, and segregating when the standard deviation between donors exceeded 5%. A statistical classification framework was built to diagnose cytomegalovirus status from the catalog of TCR beta chain sequences. A later analysis assigned V and J genes by comparing TCR nucleotide sequences with IMGT/GENE-DB human TR gene sequences. A later analysis assigned CDR3 sequences and most-parsimonious VDJ recombination scenarios with the TCRdist pipeline. A later analysis defined each TCR beta chain by its CDR3 amino acid sequence plus V-gene family, and excluded reads lacking a unique V-gene family. To address suspected cross-contamination and a sequencing artifact, a later analysis removed over 500 highly shared, low-generation-probability nucleotide sequences. A later analysis calculated a clonal expansion index for each public chain from normalized within-repertoire ranks of inferred template counts. In a later analysis, generation probabilities were computed with a VDJ recombination model fitted to out-of-frame rearrangements, and the resulting probabilities were checked against IGoR. Hypergeometric tests were used in a later analysis to score TCR-TCR, TCR-HLA and TCR-CMV co-occurrence, with a repertoire-size bias correction applied to the TCR pairs. A later analysis estimated false discovery rates by permuting HLA or CMV assignments 20 times. In a later analysis, co-occurring TCRs were grouped with DBSCAN, and TCRdist sequence similarity was added when clustering was performed within HLA-allele-positive subsets. For co-occurrence clustering, repertoires with fewer than 30,000 or more than 120,000 public chains were excluded, along with a handful of repertoires with anomalous nucleotide sharing. Entries here come from immuneACCESS through TCRdb and include only in-frame sequences with V and J called. Some clones fail to appear in such tables; in the studies checked, an unresolved V gene covers under half of the shortfall, and the cause of the remainder is unknown. The DNA gave D and trimming, while V, J and clone size come from that table. Here the sample has about 300,000 clones; 86% occur a single time. Of the sample, 3.5% to 4.5% falls within the top ten clones.

Sequenced input: PBMCs. This receptor was identified in a man aged 35 to 55 in good health and CMV-seropositive.

The CDR3: CASSLGDRANTEAFF. The bases read TGCGCCAGCAGCTTGGGGGACAGAGCCAACACTGAAGCTTTCTTT. The chain is assembled from TRBV5-1 and TRBJ1-1, and 7 junctional nucleotides match TRBD1. The CDR3 runs 15 residues from the cysteine to the phenylalanine. Only the CDR3 DNA stays, 45 bases, in frame from base 1. Reading the germline V gene gives CDR1 SGHRS and CDR2 YFSETQ. At the junction V is shortened by 0 bases and J by 2 bases; bases outside the gene matches: 4. With the portions outside the CDR3 filled from the reference TRBV5-1 and TRBJ1-1 genes, the complete variable region becomes KAGVTQTPRYLIKTRGQQVTLSCSPISGHRSVSWYQQTPGQGLQFLFEYFSETQRNKGNFPGRFSGRQFSNSRSEMNVSTLELGDSALYLCASSLGDRANTEAFFGQGTRLTVV.